In this sample, the clone carrying this TCR beta chain turned up many times. What it recognizes is unknown. The data derive from a study of neurological immune-mediated disorders. TCRdb re-called the 5' RACE reads through MiXCR, storing one row per CDR3 protein. Seen here are 55,000 to 75,000 distinct CDR3 sequences, about 2.5% observed once, and the top ten hold 3%. Findings and caveats of the study: None of the features examined (clinical or MRI) was associated with the multiple sclerosis repertoire cluster.

Looked up from germline, CDR1 is LGHNA and CDR2 is YSLEER. Trimming pared 5 bases from V and 0 bases from J, leaving 8 bases between. This CDR3 region has 15 residues. The sample consisted of PBMCs. This TCR came from a man aged 45 to 65 with multiple sclerosis. The chain is built from TRBV4-3 and TRBJ2-6; D is undetermined. DNA for the CDR3: TGCGCCAGCAGCTCCGTTCCCTCTGGGGCCAACGTCCTGACTTTC. It codes for CASSSVPSGANVLTF.